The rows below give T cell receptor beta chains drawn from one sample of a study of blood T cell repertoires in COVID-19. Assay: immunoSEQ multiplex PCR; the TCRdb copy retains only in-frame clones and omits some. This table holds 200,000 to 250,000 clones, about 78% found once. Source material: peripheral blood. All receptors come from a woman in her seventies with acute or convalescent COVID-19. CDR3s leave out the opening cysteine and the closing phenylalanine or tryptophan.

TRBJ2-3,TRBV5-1,ASRGGTSTDTQY
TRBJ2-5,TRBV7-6,ASSRGTALRETQY
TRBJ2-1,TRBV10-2,ASNVLGTRSSYNEQF
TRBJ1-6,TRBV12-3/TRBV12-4,ASGSRVYSPLH
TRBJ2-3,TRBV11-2,ASSLNRGRRTDTQY
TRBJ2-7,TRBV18,ASSPPAGLNFYEQY
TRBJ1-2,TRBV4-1,ASSQGGAAGGIYGYT
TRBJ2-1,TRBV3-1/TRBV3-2,ASTGGVWDSRSGEQF
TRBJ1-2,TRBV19,ASSAPQGNYGYT
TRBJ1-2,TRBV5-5,ASSAEQGVFGYT
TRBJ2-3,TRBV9,ASSVAGGGNTDTQY
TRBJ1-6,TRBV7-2,ASSLVIGQVHSPLH
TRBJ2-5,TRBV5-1,ASSLRTSGETQY
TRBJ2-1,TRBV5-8,ASTPGGKPYNEQF
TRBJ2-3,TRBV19,ASSIGLTDTQY